Listed below are T cell receptor beta chains from one sample, sequenced in a study of cytomegalovirus exposure and HLA in healthy donors. TCRdb's table, derived via immunoSEQ multiplex PCR, lists solely in-frame clones and lacks some. The sample yields around 140,000 clones, approximately 87% seen once. Sequenced sample: PBMCs. Receptors were obtained from a woman aged 30 to 39 in good health and CMV-seronegative. Each CDR3 is given with its conserved first and last residue. The order of the fields is D gene, J gene, V gene, CDR3 length, clone size, CDR3 DNA, CDR3 protein. D genes are given only for firm matches. Where a row states a size, it is once, few, many or the class of an expanded clone; other rows omit it.

TRBD1	TRBJ1-2	TRBV28	13	NA	TGTGCCAGTACAGGGGATTTTAACTATGGCTACACCTTC	CASTGDFNYGYTF
TRBD2	TRBJ2-2	TRBV6-1	17	NA	TGTGCCAGCAGTGAATACGGAGCGGGAGGGTACACCGGGGAGCTGTTTTTT	CASSEYGAGGYTGELFF
NA	TRBJ2-7	TRBV6-1	12	NA	TGTGCCAGCACTCCCAGCTCCTACGAGCAGTACTTC	CASTPSSYEQYF
TRBD2	TRBJ2-1	TRBV28	20	NA	TGTGCCAGCAGTTACCCCGGGACTAGCGGGAGTAGTCGCTCCTACAATGAGCAGTTCTTC	CASSYPGTSGSSRSYNEQFF
TRBD2	TRBJ2-3	TRBV7-2	14	NA	TGTGCCAGCAGCCTCCTCCCGAGCGGGGGCATGCAGTATTTT	CASSLLPSGGMQYF
TRBD1	TRBJ1-3	TRBV7-9	13	once	TGTTCCAGCAGCCAGGACAGGGGAAACACCATATATTTT	CSSSQDRGNTIYF
TRBD1	TRBJ1-2	TRBV7-9	15	NA	TGTTCCAGCAGCTTTGGGACAGGGGATGGCTATGGCTACACCTTC	CSSSFGTGDGYGYTF
NA	TRBJ1-1	TRBV19	16	NA	TGTGCCAGTAGTGGCCACCCGTGGGGGCGGGACACTGAAGCTTTCTTT	CASSGHPWGRDTEAFF
NA	TRBJ2-7	TRBV9	14	NA	TGTGCCAGCAGCGTGACAGTTAACTCCTACGAGCAGTACTTC	CASSVTVNSYEQYF
NA	TRBJ1-2	TRBV27	12	NA	TGTGCCAGCAGTTTCCTAGGACAGGGCTACACCTTC	CASSFLGQGYTF
TRBD1	TRBJ1-2	TRBV5-1	14	NA	TGCGCCAGCAGCTCCGGACAGGGGAGATATGGCTACACCTTC	CASSSGQGRYGYTF
NA	TRBJ1-6	TRBV28	16	NA	TGTGCCAGCAGTTTCCGGGGGAGGGGAGCCCGGGATATCCTCCACTTT	CASSFRGRGARDILHF
TRBD1	TRBJ2-2	TRBV12-5	17	NA	TGTGCTAGTGGCAAATCTATACAGGGGGCAAGGCCCGGGGAGCTGTTTTTT	CASGKSIQGARPGELFF
TRBD2	TRBJ2-7	TRBV6-5	15	NA	TGTGCCAGCAGCCGGACTAGCGGGGGGAGGTACGAGCAGTACTTC	CASSRTSGGRYEQYF
TRBD1	TRBJ1-2	TRBV15	15	NA	TGTGCCACCAGCAGGCCGGGACAGGGGTTTGATGGCTACACCTTC	CATSRPGQGFDGYTF
NA	TRBJ2-1	TRBV6-5	14	NA	TGTGCCAGCAGTTACTTCCCAGGGCCCAATGAGCAGTTCTTC	CASSYFPGPNEQFF
NA	TRBJ1-1	TRBV27	13	NA	TGTGCCAGCAGTTTATGGCAGAACACTGAAGCTTTCTTT	CASSLWQNTEAFF
TRBD2	TRBJ2-7	TRBV18	14	NA	TGTGCCAGCTCACCACCGGGACTACCTTACGAGCAGTACTTC	CASSPPGLPYEQYF
NA	TRBJ1-2	TRBV19	15	NA	TGTGCCAGTTCCCCTCATAGGAGGGTCCCTTATGGCTACACCTTC	CASSPHRRVPYGYTF
NA	TRBJ2-1	TRBV4-1	15	NA	TGCGCCAGCAGCCAACCCTTGAGGTTGCGGAATGAGCAGTTCTTC	CASSQPLRLRNEQFF
NA	TRBJ2-2	TRBV6-1	12	NA	TGTGCCAGCAATCGGGGCACCGGGGAGCTGTTTTTT	CASNRGTGELFF
TRBD2	TRBJ2-1	TRBV4-2	19	NA	TGTGCCAGCAGCCAAGCTTATCGCGGGAGCGCTACCTCCTACAATGAGCAGTTCTTC	CASSQAYRGSATSYNEQFF
NA	TRBJ1-5	TRBV28	15	NA	TGTGCCAGCAGACCCCCGGGACTCTTCAATCAGCCCCAGCATTTT	CASRPPGLFNQPQHF
TRBD1	TRBJ2-7	TRBV28	16	NA	TGTGCCAGCAGTTTTAGCTTGGGACAGGGGGCCGAGGGGCAGTACTTC	CASSFSLGQGAEGQYF
NA	TRBJ2-5	TRBV7-2	15	NA	TGTGCCAGCAGCTCCACAGGGAATTCACAAGAGACCCAGTACTTC	CASSSTGNSQETQYF
NA	TRBJ2-4	TRBV27	15	NA	TGTGCCAGCAGCGGAGGGGCGGCGGACAAAAACATTCAGTACTTC	CASSGGAADKNIQYF
TRBD1	TRBJ1-2	TRBV11-2	15	NA	TGTGCCAGCAGCGCACAGGGGGCGGCGGGCTATGGCTACACCTTC	CASSAQGAAGYGYTF
NA	TRBJ1-1	TRBV28	13	NA	TGTGCCAGCAGTTTTCGCAGGGCCACTGAAGCTTTCTTT	CASSFRRATEAFF
TRBD1	TRBJ2-6	TRBV28	19	NA	TGTGCCAGCAAACAGAGCCCGGGACAGGTAGGCCCTGGGGCCAACGTCCTGACTTTC	CASKQSPGQVGPGANVLTF
TRBD2	TRBJ2-1	TRBV28	17	NA	TGTGCCAGCAGTTTAGGGACTAGCGGATATTCCTACAATGAGCAGTTCTTC	CASSLGTSGYSYNEQFF
NA	TRBJ2-4	TRBV19	13	NA	TGTGCCAGTAGTGACGGGAGATGGAACATTCAGTACTTC	CASSDGRWNIQYF
NA	TRBJ2-7	TRBV28	12	NA	TGTGCCAGCAGTCTAGTTGGTTACGAGCAGTACTTC	CASSLVGYEQYF
TRBD1	TRBJ1-1	TRBV6-5	12	NA	TGTGCCAGCAGCTCCAGACAGGGGGGGGCTTTCTTT	CASSSRQGGAFF
TRBD2	TRBJ2-1	TRBV28	16	NA	TGTGCCAGCAGTTCACTAGCGGGAGTGACCTACAATGAGCAGTTCTTC	CASSSLAGVTYNEQFF
NA	TRBJ1-2	TRBV5-1	12	NA	TGCGCCAGCAGCATCGGACATGATGGCTACACCTTC	CASSIGHDGYTF
NA	TRBJ2-1	TRBV11-2	17	once	TGTGCCAGCAGCTTACTCCCGACAGCGAGCTCCTACAATGAGCAGTTCTTC	CASSLLPTASSYNEQFF
TRBD1	TRBJ2-7	TRBV28	19	NA	TGTGCCAGCAGTCCCCACCCCGGGACAGGGGGAGGGACTACTAACGAGCAGTACTTC	CASSPHPGTGGGTTNEQYF
TRBD1	TRBJ2-3	TRBV4-1	15	NA	TGCGCCAGCAGCCAGGGACAGGACGGCACAGATACGCAGTATTTT	CASSQGQDGTDTQYF
NA	TRBJ2-1	TRBV6-5	15	NA	TGTGCCAGCAGTCACATGGGGGCGAACGGCCATGAGCAGTTCTTC	CASSHMGANGHEQFF
NA	TRBJ1-1	TRBV7-8	15	NA	TGTGCCAGCAGCACCTACGTGGGCATTCGATCTGAAGCTTTCTTT	CASSTYVGIRSEAFF
TRBD2	TRBJ2-7	TRBV27	14	NA	TGTGCCAGCAGTTTACGGGGAGGGTTCTACGAGCAGTACTTC	CASSLRGGFYEQYF
NA	TRBJ2-7	TRBV7-6	14	NA	TGTGCCAGCAGCCGTTACCGGGCGGGGGCCGAGCAGTACTTC	CASSRYRAGAEQYF
TRBD2	TRBJ2-1	TRBV27	13	NA	TGTGCCAGCAGTATGGGACTAGGGGCTGAGCAGTTCTTC	CASSMGLGAEQFF
TRBD2	TRBJ2-3	TRBV30	14	NA	TGTGCCTGGACTAGCGGGAGTAACACAGATACGCAGTATTTT	CAWTSGSNTDTQYF
NA	TRBJ1-4	TRBV2	20	NA	TGTGCCAGCAGTGAAGCGCTTCAGAGGACGTGGCAGAGACAGAATGAAAAACTGTTTTTT	CASSEALQRTWQRQNEKLFF
TRBD2	TRBJ2-7	TRBV20-1	11	NA	TGCAGTGCCTCGGGGGGGTACGAGCAGTACTTC	CSASGGYEQYF
TRBD2	TRBJ2-7	TRBV10-2	15	NA	TGCGCCAGCAGTGATCGTCAGGGAGGGATCTACGAGCAGTACTTC	CASSDRQGGIYEQYF
NA	TRBJ2-3	TRBV7-9	15	NA	TGTGCCAGCAACGAACCGGGACTTCCAACAGATACGCAGTATTTT	CASNEPGLPTDTQYF
TRBD2	TRBJ2-1	TRBV7-3	15	NA	TGTGCCAGCAGCCTGGCTAGCGGGACTTACAATGAGCAGTTCTTC	CASSLASGTYNEQFF
NA	TRBJ1-1	TRBV28	14	NA	TGTGCCAGCAGTCCCCGCCAGGGGCGGACTGAAGCTTTCTTT	CASSPRQGRTEAFF
TRBD2	TRBJ2-4	TRBV29-1	17	NA	TGCAGCGTTGCCTTCAGCGGGAGGGCCGGGGCCAAAAACATTCAGTACTTC	CSVAFSGRAGAKNIQYF
NA	TRBJ1-2	TRBV30	12	NA	TGTGCCTGGAGTACTGGTAACTATGGCTACACCTTC	CAWSTGNYGYTF
TRBD1	TRBJ2-2	TRBV7-3	14	NA	TGTGCCAGCAGCTCAGGGACAGGGGCCGGGGAGCTGTTTTTT	CASSSGTGAGELFF
NA	TRBJ2-5	TRBV5-1	14	NA	TGCGCCAGCACGGCCAGGGGACTATCGGAGACCCAGTACTTC	CASTARGLSETQYF
TRBD1	TRBJ2-7	TRBV6-6	14	once	TGTGCCAGCAGGGGGACAGGGAGCTCCTACGAGCAGTACTTC	CASRGTGSSYEQYF
TRBD1	TRBJ1-1	TRBV6-5	13	NA	TGTGCCAGCAGTTCCGGGACAGGCTCAGAAGCTTTCTTT	CASSSGTGSEAFF
NA	TRBJ2-5	TRBV7-9	16	NA	TGTGCCAGCAGCTTAGGAGGGGGGGCCTCCCGGGAGACCCAGTACTTC	CASSLGGGASRETQYF
TRBD2	TRBJ2-3	TRBV5-4	16	NA	TGTGCCAGCAGCCCCCTAGCGGTATTTAGCACAGATACGCAGTATTTT	CASSPLAVFSTDTQYF